This TCR beta chain was sequenced in a study of T-cell reconstitution after alpha-beta-depleted transplantation in children. CDR3 length: 12 residues. With 5 bases removed from V and 7 bases from J, the gap between germline ends came to 12 bases. CDR1 and CDR2 from the germline V gene are GTSNPN and SVGIG (reference sequence). Comments on this clonotype: What it binds is not known.

The TCRbeta library incorporated unique molecular identifiers. TCRdb itself ran the PCR reads through MiXCR, one entry per CDR3 protein. The sample lists around 450,000 distinct CDR3 sequences; around 15% were seen once. General study points: Newly produced T cells mostly accounted for T-cell counts and diversity one year post-transplant. There were some patients whose high TCRbeta diversity at day 60 came from surviving recipient T cells and thymic progenitors. Two months or so post-transplant, alpha-beta T cells reportedly derived from several hundred expanded graft clones.

The sequences come from PBMCs, mostly from graft donor cells, collected 360 days after TCRalphabeta/CD19-depleted stem cell transplant. This rearrangement joins TRBV30 to TRBJ2-1; unclear D gene. This clonotype originated in a boy younger than two who had a stem cell transplant for Wiskott-Aldrich syndrome, so the T cells may come from the graft donor. In DNA, the CDR3 is TGTGCCTGGGGCCCTGGGCGTAATGAGCAGTTCTTC. It is translated as CAWGPGRNEQFF.